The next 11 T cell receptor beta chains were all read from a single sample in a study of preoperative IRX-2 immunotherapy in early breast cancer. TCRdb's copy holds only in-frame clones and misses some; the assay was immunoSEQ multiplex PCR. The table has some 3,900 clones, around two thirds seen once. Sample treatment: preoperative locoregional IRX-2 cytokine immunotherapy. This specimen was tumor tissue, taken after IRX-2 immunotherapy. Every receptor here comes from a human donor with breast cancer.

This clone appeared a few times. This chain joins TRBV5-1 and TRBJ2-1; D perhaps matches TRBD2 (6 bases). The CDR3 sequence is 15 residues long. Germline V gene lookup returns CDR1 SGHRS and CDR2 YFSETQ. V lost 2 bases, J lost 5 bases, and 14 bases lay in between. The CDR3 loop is CASSLRAGGDNEQFF. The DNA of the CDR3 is TGCGCCAGCAGCTTAAGAGCGGGTGGGGACAATGAGCAGTTCTTC.

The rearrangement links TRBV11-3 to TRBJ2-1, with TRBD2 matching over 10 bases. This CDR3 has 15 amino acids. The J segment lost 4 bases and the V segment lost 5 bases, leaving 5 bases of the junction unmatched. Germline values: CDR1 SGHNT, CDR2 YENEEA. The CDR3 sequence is CASSPSGRGYNEQFF. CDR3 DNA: TGTGCCAGCAGCCCTAGCGGGAGAGGGTACAATGAGCAGTTCTTC.

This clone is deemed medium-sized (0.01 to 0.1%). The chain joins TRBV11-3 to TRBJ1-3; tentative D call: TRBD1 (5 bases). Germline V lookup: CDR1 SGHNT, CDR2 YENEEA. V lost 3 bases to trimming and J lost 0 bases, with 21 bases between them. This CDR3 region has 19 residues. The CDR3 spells CASSLVPRDSSNSGNTIYF. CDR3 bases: TGTGCCAGCAGCTTGGTGCCCCGGGACTCCTCTAACTCTGGAAACACCATATATTTT.

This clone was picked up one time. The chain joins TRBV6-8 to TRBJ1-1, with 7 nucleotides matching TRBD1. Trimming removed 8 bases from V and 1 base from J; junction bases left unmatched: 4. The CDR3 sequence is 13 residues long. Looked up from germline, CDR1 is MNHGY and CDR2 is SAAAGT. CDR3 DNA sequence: TGTGCCAGCGCCCACAGGGGGAACACTGAAGCTTTCTTT. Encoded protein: CASAHRGNTEAFF.

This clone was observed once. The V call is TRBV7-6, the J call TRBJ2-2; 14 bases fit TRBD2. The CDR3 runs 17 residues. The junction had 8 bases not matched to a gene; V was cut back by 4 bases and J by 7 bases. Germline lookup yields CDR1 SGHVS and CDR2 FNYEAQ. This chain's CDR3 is CASSSTRTSGRNGELFF. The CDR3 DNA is TGTGCCAGCAGCTCCACTAGGACTAGCGGGAGGAACGGGGAGCTGTTTTTT. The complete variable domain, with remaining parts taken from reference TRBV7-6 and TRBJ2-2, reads GAGVSQSPRYKVTKRGQDVALRCDPISGHVSLYWYRQALGQGPEFLTYFNYEAQQDKSGLPNDRFSAERPEGSISTLTIQRTEQRDSAMYRCASSSTRTSGRNGELFFGEGSRLTVL.

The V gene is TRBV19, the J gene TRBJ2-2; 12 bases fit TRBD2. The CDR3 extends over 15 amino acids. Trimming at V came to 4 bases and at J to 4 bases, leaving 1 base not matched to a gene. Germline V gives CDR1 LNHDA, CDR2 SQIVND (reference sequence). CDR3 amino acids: CASSTSGRATGELFF. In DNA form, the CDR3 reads TGTGCCAGTAGTACTAGCGGGAGGGCCACCGGGGAGCTGTTTTTT.

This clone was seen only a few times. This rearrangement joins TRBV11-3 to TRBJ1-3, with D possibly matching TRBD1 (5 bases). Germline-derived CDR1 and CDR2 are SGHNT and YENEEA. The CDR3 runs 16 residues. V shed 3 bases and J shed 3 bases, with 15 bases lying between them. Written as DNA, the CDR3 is TGTGCCAGCAGCTTTCCCTTCGGGGGTAATGGAAACACCATATATTTT. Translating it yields CASSFPFGGNGNTIYF.

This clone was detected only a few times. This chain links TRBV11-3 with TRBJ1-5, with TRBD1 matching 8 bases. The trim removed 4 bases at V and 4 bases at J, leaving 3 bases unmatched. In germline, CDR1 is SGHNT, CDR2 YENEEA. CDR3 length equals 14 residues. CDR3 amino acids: CASSSRTGNQPQHF. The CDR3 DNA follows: TGTGCCAGCAGCTCCCGGACAGGGAATCAGCCCCAGCATTTT.

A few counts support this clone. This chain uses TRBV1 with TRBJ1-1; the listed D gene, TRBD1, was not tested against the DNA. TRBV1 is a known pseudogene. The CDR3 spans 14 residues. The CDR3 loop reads CASSQEQGGTEAFF. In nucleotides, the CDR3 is TGCGCCAGCAGCCAAGAACAGGGTGGCACTGAAGCTTTCTTT.

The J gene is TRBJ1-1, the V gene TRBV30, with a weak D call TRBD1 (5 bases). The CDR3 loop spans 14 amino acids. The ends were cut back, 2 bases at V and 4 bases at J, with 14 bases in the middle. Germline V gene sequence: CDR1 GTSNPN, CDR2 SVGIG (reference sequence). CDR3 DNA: TGTGCCTGGAGTAAGGGGAGCAGGGCCACTGAAGCTTTCTTT. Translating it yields CAWSKGSRATEAFF.

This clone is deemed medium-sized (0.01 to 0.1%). The CDR3 loop is CASSTGTSGSNEQFF. As DNA, the CDR3 is TGTGCCAGTAGTACCGGGACTAGCGGGAGCAATGAGCAGTTCTTC. The J gene is TRBJ2-1, the V gene TRBV19; TRBD2 matches at 14 bases. V lost 4 bases to trimming and J lost 6 bases; unmatched junction nucleotides: 2. The CDR3 covers 15 residues. Germline CDR1 and CDR2: LNHDA and SQIVND (reference sequence). Together with reference TRBV19 and TRBJ2-1, the CDR3 gives the full variable domain: DGGITQSPKYLFRKEGQNVTLSCEQNLNHDAMYWYRQDPGQGLRLIYYSQIVNDFQKGDIAEGYSVSREKKESFPLTVTSAQKNPTAFYLCASSTGTSGSNEQFFGPGTRLTVL.